This T cell receptor (beta chain) was documented in a study of T cells in Graves' hyperthyroidism and ophthalmopathy. The table lists this clonotype with many counts. The antigen is unknown. CDR3 size: 16 residues. V dropped 2 bases and J dropped 3 bases, with 14 bases sitting between them. What was amplified from RNA transcripts were TCR beta CDR3 regions. First-round RT-PCR with HTBI primers amplified the TCR CDR3 region. TCRdb passed the multiplex PCR reads through MiXCR, listing each CDR3 protein once. The sample yields fewer than 350,000 distinct CDR3 sequences, around 20% seen once. Study findings and constraints: Progression to ophthalmopathy was predicted a median of 6.5 months early.

This TCR derives from a woman aged 45-59 years with Graves' hyperthyroidism. The chain joins TRBV12-3 or TRBV12-4 to TRBJ1-5; tentative D call: TRBD1 (5 bases). The material sequenced was blood. Here the CDR3 reads CASSLWGKGDNQPQHF. The CDR3 DNA reads as TGTGCCAGCAGTTTATGGGGCAAGGGCGACAATCAGCCCCAGCATTTT.